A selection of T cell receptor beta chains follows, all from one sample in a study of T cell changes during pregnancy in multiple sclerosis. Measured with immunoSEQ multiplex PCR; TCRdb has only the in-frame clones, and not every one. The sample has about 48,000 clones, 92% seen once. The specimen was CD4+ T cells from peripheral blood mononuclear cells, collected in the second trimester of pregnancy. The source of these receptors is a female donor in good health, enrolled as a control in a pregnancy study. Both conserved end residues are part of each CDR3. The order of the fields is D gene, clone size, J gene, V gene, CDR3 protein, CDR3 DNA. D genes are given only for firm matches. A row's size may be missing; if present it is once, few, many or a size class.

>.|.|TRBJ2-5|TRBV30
CASWDVGGETQYF
TGTGCCTCCTGGGACGTTGGAGGGGAGACCCAGTACTTC
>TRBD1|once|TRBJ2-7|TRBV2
CASKGQGIFYEQYF
TGTGCCAGTAAAGGACAGGGGATTTTCTACGAGCAGTACTTC
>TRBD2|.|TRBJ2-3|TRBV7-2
CASSLGGLAGTDTQYF
TGTGCCAGCAGCTTAGGGGGACTAGCGGGCACAGATACGCAGTATTTT
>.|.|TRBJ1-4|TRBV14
CASSQDRGGKLFF
TGTGCCAGCAGCCAAGATCGCGGTGGAAAACTGTTTTTT
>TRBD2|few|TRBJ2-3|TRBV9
CASSFRGRGFSTDTQYF
TGTGCCAGCAGCTTTCGCGGGAGGGGGTTCAGCACAGATACGCAGTATTTT
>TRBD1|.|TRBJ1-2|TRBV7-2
CASSSRQGHYGYTF
TGTGCCAGCAGCTCACGACAGGGACACTATGGCTACACCTTC
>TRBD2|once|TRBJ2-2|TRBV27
CASRNRGGQELFF
TGTGCCAGCAGAAACCGGGGGGGACAGGAGCTGTTTTTT
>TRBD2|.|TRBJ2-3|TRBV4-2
CASSQALTGGSSTDTQYF
TGTGCCAGCAGCCAAGCTCTAACGGGGGGGTCTAGCACAGATACGCAGTATTTT
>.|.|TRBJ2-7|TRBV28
CASISSPGKGVGEQYF
TGTGCCAGCATCTCCTCCCCGGGAAAGGGGGTGGGGGAGCAGTACTTC
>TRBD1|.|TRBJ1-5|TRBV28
CASRGQGARREPQHF
TGTGCCAGCAGAGGACAGGGGGCGCGGCGGGAGCCCCAGCATTTT
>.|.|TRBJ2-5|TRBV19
CASSTGGLETQYF
TGTGCCAGTAGTACCGGGGGTTTGGAGACCCAGTACTTC
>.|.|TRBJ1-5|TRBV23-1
CASSPWGRVGLLNQPQHF
TGCGCCAGCAGTCCGTGGGGCCGAGTGGGCCTCCTTAATCAGCCCCAGCATTTT
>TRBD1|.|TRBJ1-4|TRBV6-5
CASRAQGADEKLFF
TGTGCCAGCAGGGCACAGGGGGCAGATGAAAAACTGTTTTTT
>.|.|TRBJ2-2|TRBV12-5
CASGLVTGNTGELFF
TGTGCTAGTGGTTTGGTAACAGGGAACACCGGGGAGCTGTTTTTT
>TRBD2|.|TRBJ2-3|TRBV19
CASMTAAGVRDTQYF
TGTGCCAGTATGACAGCGGCGGGAGTGAGGGATACGCAGTATTTT
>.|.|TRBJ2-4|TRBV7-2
CASSLAQSQYF
TGTGCCAGCAGCTTAGCGCAGTCACAGTACTTC
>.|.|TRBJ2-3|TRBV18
CASSPRGTTTSTDTQYF
TGTGCCAGCTCACCACGGGGGACAACAACCAGCACAGATACGCAGTATTTT
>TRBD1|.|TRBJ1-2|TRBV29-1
CSVEGRDSVYGYTF
TGCAGCGTTGAAGGCCGGGACAGCGTCTATGGCTACACCTTC
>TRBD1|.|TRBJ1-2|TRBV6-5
CASGRDSYGYTF
TGTGCCAGCGGCCGGGACAGCTATGGCTACACCTTC
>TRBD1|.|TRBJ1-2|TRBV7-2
CASSLRKGARGYGYTF
TGTGCCAGCAGCTTAAGGAAGGGGGCGAGGGGCTATGGCTACACCTTC
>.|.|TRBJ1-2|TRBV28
CASSRGDYGYTF
TGTGCCAGCAGTCGGGGTGACTATGGCTACACCTTC
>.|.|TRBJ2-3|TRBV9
CASSGGEGTDTQYF
TGTGCCAGCAGCGGGGGGGAGGGCACAGATACGCAGTATTTT
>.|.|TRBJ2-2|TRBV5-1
CASSLVELEDAGELFF
TGCGCCAGCAGCTTGGTCGAACTAGAAGATGCCGGGGAGCTGTTTTTT
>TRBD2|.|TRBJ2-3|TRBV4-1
CASSQRGLAGNTDTQYF
TGCGCCAGCAGCCAAAGGGGACTAGCGGGAAACACAGATACGCAGTATTTT
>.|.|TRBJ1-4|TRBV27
CASSSSTNEKLFF
TGTGCCAGCAGTTCCTCAACTAATGAAAAACTGTTTTTT
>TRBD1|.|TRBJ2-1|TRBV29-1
CSNLDPTGGSYNEQFF
TGCAGCAACCTCGACCCCACAGGGGGCTCCTACAATGAGCAGTTCTTC
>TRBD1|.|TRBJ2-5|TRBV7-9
CASSLTGGRQETQYF
TGTGCCAGCAGCTTGACAGGGGGCCGCCAAGAGACCCAGTACTTC
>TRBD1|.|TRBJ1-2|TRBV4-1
CASRDWQGADYGYTF
TGCGCCAGCCGAGATTGGCAGGGGGCGGACTATGGCTACACCTTC
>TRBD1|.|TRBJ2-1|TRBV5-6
CASSLVDRGLNEQFF
TGTGCCAGCAGCTTGGTGGACAGGGGGCTCAATGAGCAGTTCTTC
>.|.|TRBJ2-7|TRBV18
CASSYQSSSEQYF
TGTGCCAGCTCTTACCAATCCTCGAGCGAGCAGTACTTC
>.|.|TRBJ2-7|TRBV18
CASSLAASYEQYF
TGTGCCAGCTCACTAGCGGCCTCCTACGAGCAGTACTTC
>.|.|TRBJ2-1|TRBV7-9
CASSLGWAPYNEQFF
TGTGCCAGCAGCTTAGGGTGGGCCCCCTACAATGAGCAGTTCTTC
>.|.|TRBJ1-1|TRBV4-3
CASSQDRLGGAFF
TGCGCCAGCAGCCAAGATCGTCTGGGGGGAGCTTTCTTT
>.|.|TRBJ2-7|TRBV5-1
CASRRVTGHYEQYF
TGCGCCAGCAGGAGGGTAACCGGGCACTACGAGCAGTACTTC
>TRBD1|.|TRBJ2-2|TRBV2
CATKHRGAGAGELFF
TGTGCCACCAAGCACAGGGGCGCAGGGGCCGGGGAGCTGTTTTTT
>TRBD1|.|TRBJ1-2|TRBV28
CASSTGSLLYGYTF
TGTGCCAGCTCGACAGGGTCTTTACTCTATGGCTACACCTTC
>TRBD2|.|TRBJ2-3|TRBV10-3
CAISESSGRAGADTQYF
TGTGCCATCAGTGAGTCCAGCGGGAGGGCCGGGGCAGATACGCAGTATTTT
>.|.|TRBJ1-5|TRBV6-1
CASSERGGTTSNQPQHF
TGTGCCAGCAGTGAAAGGGGAGGGACTACTAGCAATCAGCCCCAGCATTTT
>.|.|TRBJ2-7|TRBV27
CARHSYEQYF
TGTGCCAGGCATAGTTACGAGCAGTACTTC
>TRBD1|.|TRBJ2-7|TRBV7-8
CASSMNPGQGYEQCF
TGTGCCAGCAGCATGAATCCAGGACAGGGGTACGAGCAGTGCTTC